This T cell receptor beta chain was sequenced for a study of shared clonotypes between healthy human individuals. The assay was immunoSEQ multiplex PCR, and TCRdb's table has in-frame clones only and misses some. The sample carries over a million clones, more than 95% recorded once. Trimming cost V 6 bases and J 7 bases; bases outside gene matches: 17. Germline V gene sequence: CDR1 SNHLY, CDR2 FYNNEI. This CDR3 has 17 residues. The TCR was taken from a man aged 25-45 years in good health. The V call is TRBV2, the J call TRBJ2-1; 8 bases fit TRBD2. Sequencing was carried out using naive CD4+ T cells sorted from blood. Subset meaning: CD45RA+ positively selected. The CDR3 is CASRGGTGGPSGNEQFF. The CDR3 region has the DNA TGTGCCAGCAGAGGGGGTACGGGAGGGCCCTCGGGAAATGAGCAGTTCTTC.